This T cell receptor beta chain came from a study of technical replicates of blood from a few donors. The CDR3 extends over 16 amino acids. The germline CDR1 and CDR2 sequences are SSHAT and FNYEAQ (reference sequence). The data were produced by immunoSEQ multiplex PCR, yet TCRdb's version contains in-frame clones alone and is incomplete. The sample lists about 80,000 clones; 95% to 98% were seen once. As concerns this clone: At one of its ends the junction is not consistent with the germline gene, which may arise from a read error.

The chain combines TRBV7-7 with TRBJ1-5; D is unresolved. Sequenced input: T cells isolated from PBMCs. The receptor was derived from a human donor in good health. The CDR3, as DNA: TGTGCTAGCAGCCTAAACAAGGGAGATAGCAATCAGCCCCAGCATTTT. It is translated as CASSLNKGDSNQPQHF.